The text below deals with one T cell receptor beta chain. Amplified regions were TCR beta CDR3 sequences from RNA transcripts. TCR CDR3 regions were first amplified by RT-PCR with HTBI primers. TCRdb analysed the multiplex PCR reads with MiXCR anew, one entry per CDR3 protein. The sample records around 97,000 distinct CDR3 sequences, approximately 50% being singletons. The data derive from a study of T cells in Graves' hyperthyroidism and ophthalmopathy. The clonotype comes from a middle-aged man with Graves' hyperthyroidism. Sequencing was performed on blood.

The CDR3 bases are TGTGCCAGCTCACCCCGTCCAGCGGGCCAGGAGACCCAGTACTTC. Translated: CASSPRPAGQETQYF. This chain connects TRBV18 to TRBJ2-5; D may be TRBD2 (6 bases). The germline V and J ends were trimmed by 3 bases and 5 bases, with 16 bases remaining between them. This CDR3 comprises 15 residues. From germline, CDR1 is KGHSH and CDR2 LQKENI.